This is a list of T cell receptor beta chains from one sample in a study of patients and donors after allogeneic stem cell transplantation. One entry per CDR3 protein, called by TCRdb with MiXCR from the RT-PCR reads. The repertoire holds about 1,800 distinct CDR3 sequences, 13% to 15% seen once, with about 13% in the top ten. Specimen: blood, either unsorted or a sorted T cell fraction (not recorded which). The receptors shown here come from a human donor who was either an allogeneic HSCT recipient or a stem cell or donor lymphocyte infusion donor (not recorded which). It is not recorded whose cells these are; they may come from a transplant donor. The conserved cysteine and the conserved F or W are not part of the CDR3 here.

TRBJ1-2 TRBV19 ASSIDRDGYT
TRBJ2-3 TRBV6-1 ASSQGGPGDTQY
TRBJ1-5 TRBV7-8 ASSDREGNQPQH
TRBJ2-5 TRBV18 ASSPRSAQETQY
TRBJ2-3 TRBV6-6 ASSSWSPGEGDTQY
TRBJ2-2 TRBV12-3/TRBV12-4 ASSRSVELGELF
TRBJ1-2 TRBV6-5 ASSFDRENYGYT
TRBJ1-1 TRBV12-3/TRBV12-4 ASSPQGEMNTEAF
TRBJ2-7 TRBV29-1 SASGGYEQY
TRBJ2-1 TRBV12-3/TRBV12-4 ASTQGLGEQF